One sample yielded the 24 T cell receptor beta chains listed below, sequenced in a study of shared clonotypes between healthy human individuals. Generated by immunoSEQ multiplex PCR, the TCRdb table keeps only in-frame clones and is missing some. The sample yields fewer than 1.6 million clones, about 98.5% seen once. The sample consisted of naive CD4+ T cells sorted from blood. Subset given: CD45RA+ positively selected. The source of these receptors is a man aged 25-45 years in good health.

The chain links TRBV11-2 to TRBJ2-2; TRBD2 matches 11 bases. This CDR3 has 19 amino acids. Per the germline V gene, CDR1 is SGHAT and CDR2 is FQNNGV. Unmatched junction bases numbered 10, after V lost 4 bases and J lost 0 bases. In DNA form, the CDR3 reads TGTGCCAGCAGCTCGACCGGGACTAGCGGACCAACGAACACCGGGGAGCTGTTTTTT. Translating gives CASSSTGTSGPTNTGELFF.

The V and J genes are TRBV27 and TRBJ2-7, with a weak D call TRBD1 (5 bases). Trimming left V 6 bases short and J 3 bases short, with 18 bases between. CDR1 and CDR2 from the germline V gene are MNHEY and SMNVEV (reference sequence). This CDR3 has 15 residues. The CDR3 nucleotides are TGTGCCAGCAGCCAAGGTTTGGGGCTCGACTACGAGCAGTACTTC. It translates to CASSQGLGLDYEQYF.

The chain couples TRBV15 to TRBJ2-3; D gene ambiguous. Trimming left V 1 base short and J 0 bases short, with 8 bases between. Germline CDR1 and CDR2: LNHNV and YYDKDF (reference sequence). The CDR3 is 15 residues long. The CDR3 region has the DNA TGTGCCACCAGCAGAGGTAGATACAGCACAGATACGCAGTATTTT. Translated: CATSRGRYSTDTQYF.

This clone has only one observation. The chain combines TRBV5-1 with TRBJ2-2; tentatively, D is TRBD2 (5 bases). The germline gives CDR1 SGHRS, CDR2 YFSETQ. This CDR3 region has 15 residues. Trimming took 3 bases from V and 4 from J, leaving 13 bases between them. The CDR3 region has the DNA TGCGCCAGCAGCTCGGGCCCCGGAGGCACCGGGGAGCTGTTTTTT. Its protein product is CASSSGPGGTGELFF.

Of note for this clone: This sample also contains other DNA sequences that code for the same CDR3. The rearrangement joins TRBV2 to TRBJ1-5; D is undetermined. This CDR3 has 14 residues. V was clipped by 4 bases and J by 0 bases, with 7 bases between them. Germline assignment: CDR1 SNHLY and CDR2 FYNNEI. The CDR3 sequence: CASSGGNSNQPQHF. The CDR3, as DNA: TGTGCCAGCAGTGGAGGAAATAGCAATCAGCCCCAGCATTTT.

The CDR3 coding sequence is TGTGCCAGCAGCTTGGGGCAGGGTTTGTACTACAATGAGCAGTTCTTC. Protein sequence: CASSLGQGLYYNEQFF. The chain combines TRBV5-6 with TRBJ2-1; D possibly corresponds to TRBD1 (5 bases). The CDR3 has 16 residues. The V end was cut by 0 bases, the J end by 3 bases, with 13 bases between. The V gene's germline CDR1 is SGHDT and CDR2 YYEEEE.

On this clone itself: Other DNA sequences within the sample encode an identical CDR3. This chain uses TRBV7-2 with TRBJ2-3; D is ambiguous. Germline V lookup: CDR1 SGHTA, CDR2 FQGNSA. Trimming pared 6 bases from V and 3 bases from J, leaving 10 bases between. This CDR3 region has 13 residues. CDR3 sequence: CASSLVGTDTQYF. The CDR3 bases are TGTGCCAGCAGTCTTGTTGGGACAGATACGCAGTATTTT.

The CDR3 DNA reads as TGTGCCAGCAGCCCGGACAGGACAGCCTACGAGCAGTACTTC. As protein: CASSPDRTAYEQYF. The gene calls are TRBV7-6 and TRBJ2-7; 7 bases align to TRBD1. With V trimmed by 5 bases and J by 2 bases, 6 bases remained unmatched. The CDR3 consists of 14 residues. Germline values: CDR1 SGHVS, CDR2 FNYEAQ.

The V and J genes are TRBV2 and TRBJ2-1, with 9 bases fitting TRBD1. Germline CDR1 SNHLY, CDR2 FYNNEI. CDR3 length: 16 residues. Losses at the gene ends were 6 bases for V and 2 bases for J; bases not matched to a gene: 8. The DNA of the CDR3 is TGTGCCAGCAGGGAGACCGGGACAGGGCCCTACAATGAGCAGTTCTTC. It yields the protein CASRETGTGPYNEQFF.

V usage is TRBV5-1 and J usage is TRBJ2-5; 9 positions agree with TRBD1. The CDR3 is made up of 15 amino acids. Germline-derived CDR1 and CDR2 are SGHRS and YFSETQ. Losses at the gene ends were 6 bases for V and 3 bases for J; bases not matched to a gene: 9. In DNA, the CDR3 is TGCGCCAGCATCCCCTGGACAGGGGCAAAAGAGACCCAGTACTTC. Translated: CASIPWTGAKETQYF.

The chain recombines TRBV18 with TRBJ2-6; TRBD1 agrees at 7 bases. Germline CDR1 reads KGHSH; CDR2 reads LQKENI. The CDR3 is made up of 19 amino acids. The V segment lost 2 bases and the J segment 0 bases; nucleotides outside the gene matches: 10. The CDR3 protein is CASSPNPGTVISGANVLTF. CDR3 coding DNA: TGTGCCAGCTCACCAAATCCTGGGACAGTTATCTCTGGGGCCAACGTCCTGACTTTC. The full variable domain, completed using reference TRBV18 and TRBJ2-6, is NAGVMQNPRHLVRRRGQEARLRCSPMKGHSHVYWYRQLPEEGLKFMVYLQKENIIDESGMPKERFSAEFPKEGPSILRIQQVVRGDSAAYFCASSPNPGTVISGANVLTFGAGSRLTVL.

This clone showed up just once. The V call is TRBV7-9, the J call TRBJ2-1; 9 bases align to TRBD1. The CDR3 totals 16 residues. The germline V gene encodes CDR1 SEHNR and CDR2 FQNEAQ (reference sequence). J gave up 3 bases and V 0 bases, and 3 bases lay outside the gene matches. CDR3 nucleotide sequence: TGTGCCAGCAGCTTAGCGGGGACAGGGTTCTACAATGAGCAGTTCTTC. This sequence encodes CASSLAGTGFYNEQFF. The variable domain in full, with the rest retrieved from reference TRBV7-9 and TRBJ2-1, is DTGVSQNPRHKITKRGQNVTFRCDPISEHNRLYWYRQTLGQGPEFLTYFQNEAQLEKSRLLSDRFSAERPKGSFSTLEIQRTEQGDSAMYLCASSLAGTGFYNEQFFGPGTRLTVL.

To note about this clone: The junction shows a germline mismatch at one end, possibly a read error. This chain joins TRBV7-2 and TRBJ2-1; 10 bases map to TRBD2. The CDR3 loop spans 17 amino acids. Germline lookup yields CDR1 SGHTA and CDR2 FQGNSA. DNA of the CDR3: TGTGCCAGCAGTTTAGGGCAGGGGGCTAGCGGGAGACATGAGCAGTTCTTC. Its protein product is CASSLGQGASGRHEQFF.

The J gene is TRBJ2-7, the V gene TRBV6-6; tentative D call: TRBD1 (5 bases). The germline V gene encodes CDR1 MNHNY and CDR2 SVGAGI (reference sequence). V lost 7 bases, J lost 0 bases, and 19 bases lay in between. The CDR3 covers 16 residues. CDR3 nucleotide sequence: TGTGCCAGCACTCCCCTGGGGCCTCCGGGCTCCTACGAGCAGTACTTC. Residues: CASTPLGPPGSYEQYF.

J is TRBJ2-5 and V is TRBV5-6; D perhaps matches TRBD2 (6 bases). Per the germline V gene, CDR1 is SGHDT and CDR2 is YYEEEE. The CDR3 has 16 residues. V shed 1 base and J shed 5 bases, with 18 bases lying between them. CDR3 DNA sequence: TGTGCCAGCAGCTTGTGGGTCGCGGGAACTACGGAGACCCAGTACTTC. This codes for CASSLWVAGTTETQYF.

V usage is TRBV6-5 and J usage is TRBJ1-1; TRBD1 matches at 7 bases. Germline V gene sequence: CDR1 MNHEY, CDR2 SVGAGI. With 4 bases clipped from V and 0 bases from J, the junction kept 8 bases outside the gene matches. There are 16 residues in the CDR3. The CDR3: CASSFTGAWMNTEAFF. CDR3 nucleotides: TGTGCCAGCAGTTTTACAGGGGCCTGGATGAACACTGAAGCTTTCTTT.

As DNA, the CDR3 is TGCGCCAGCAGCCTGGGACTAGCGATAGAAGAGACCCAGTACTTC. Translated: CASSLGLAIEETQYF. The chain links TRBV5-1 to TRBJ2-5; 10 bases agree with TRBD2. In germline, CDR1 is SGHRS, CDR2 YFSETQ. V lost 4 bases, J lost 3 bases, and 6 bases stayed unmatched. The CDR3 is made up of 15 amino acids.

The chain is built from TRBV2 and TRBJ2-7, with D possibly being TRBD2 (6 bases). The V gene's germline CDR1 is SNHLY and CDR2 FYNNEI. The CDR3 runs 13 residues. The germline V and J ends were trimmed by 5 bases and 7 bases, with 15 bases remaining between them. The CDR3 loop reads CASSYRLVGEQYF. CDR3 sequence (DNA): TGTGCCAGCAGTTATCGACTAGTCGGTGAGCAGTACTTC.

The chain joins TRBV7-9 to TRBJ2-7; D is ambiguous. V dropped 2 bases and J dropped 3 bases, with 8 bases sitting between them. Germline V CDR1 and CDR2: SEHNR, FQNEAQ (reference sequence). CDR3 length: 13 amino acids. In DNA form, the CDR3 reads TGTGCCAGCAGCTTATATTTAGACTACGAGCAGTACTTC. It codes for CASSLYLDYEQYF.

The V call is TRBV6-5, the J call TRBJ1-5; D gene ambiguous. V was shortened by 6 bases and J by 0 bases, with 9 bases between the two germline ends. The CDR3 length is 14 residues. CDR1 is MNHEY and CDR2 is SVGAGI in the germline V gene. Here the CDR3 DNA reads TGTGCCAGCAGGAGAGGTTATAGCAATCAGCCCCAGCATTTT. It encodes CASRRGYSNQPQHF.

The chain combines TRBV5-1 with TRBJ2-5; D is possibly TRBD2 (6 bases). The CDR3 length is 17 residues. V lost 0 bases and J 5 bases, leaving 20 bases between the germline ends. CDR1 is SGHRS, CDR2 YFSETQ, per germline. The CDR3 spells CASSLGVAASSRETQYF. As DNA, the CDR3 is TGCGCCAGCAGCTTGGGGGTAGCGGCCTCCTCTAGGGAGACCCAGTACTTC.

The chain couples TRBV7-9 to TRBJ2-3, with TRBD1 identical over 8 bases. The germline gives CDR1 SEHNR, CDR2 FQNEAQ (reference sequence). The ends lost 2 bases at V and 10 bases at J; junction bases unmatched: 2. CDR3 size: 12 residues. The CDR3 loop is CASSLQTGAQYF. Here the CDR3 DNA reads TGTGCCAGCAGCTTACAGACAGGGGCGCAGTATTTT.

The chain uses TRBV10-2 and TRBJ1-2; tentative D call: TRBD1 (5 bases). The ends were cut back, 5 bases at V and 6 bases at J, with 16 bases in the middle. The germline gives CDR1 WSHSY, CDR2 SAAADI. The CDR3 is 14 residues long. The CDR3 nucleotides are TGCGCCAGCAGTAAAAACCGGGGCCGGGATGGCTACACCTTC. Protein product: CASSKNRGRDGYTF.

This CDR3 reads CAWKPRLQGARRGYTF. The CDR3 DNA reads as TGTGCCTGGAAGCCGCGACTACAGGGGGCGCGACGTGGCTACACCTTC. The genes are TRBV30 and TRBJ1-2, with TRBD1 identical over 9 bases. The CDR3 is 16 residues long. Germline trimming cut 4 bases from V and 7 bases from J; bases unmatched to any gene: 16. Germline loops: CDR1 GTSNPN, CDR2 SVGIG (reference sequence).